The clone carrying this T cell receptor (beta chain) was observed a handful of times. The sample comes from a study of spatial heterogeneity in lung cancer. The overall study: Alpha-chain sequences were detected in numbers that were consistently lower than beta-chain sequences.

TCRdb re-called the 5' RACE reads with MiXCR, one entry per CDR3 protein. The table shows tens of thousands of distinct CDR3 sequences, with roughly 13% occurring only once. Time point described: sample taken at primary tumor resection. 72 TRACERx patients with early, untreated non-small cell lung cancer donated samples. After removal of 5 bases from V and 6 bases from J, the junction contained 9 bases not matched to a gene. Germline V lookup: CDR1 LGHNT, CDR2 FRNRAP. This CDR3 region has 15 residues. The receptor's source is a male donor with early-stage non-small cell lung cancer. The sequenced sample was PBMCs, obtained at surgery. The chain carries TRBV12-5 and TRBJ2-2; TRBD2 aligns across 7 bases. CDR3 bases: TGTGCTAGTGGTCCCGGACTAGTGTCGTCCGGGGAGCTGTTTTTT. It specifies CASGPGLVSSGELFF.